This T cell receptor (beta chain) stems from a study of cytomegalovirus exposure and HLA in healthy donors. In germline, CDR1 is SNHLY, CDR2 FYNNEI. The CDR3 runs to 15 residues. V lost 4 bases and J lost 5; bases outside the gene matches: 9. The study ran its PCR with 60 Vbeta and 13 Jbeta primers. Using immunoSEQ multiplex PCR, the repertoire was profiled, and TCRdb retains in-frame clones only, with some absent. The repertoire holds 90,000 to 110,000 clones, with about four fifths as singletons. Study-level points and caveats: In a later analysis, TCR beta V- and J-gene trimming showed a link to a missense DCLRE1C variant. V segments that were indistinguishable, TRBV6-2 and TRBV6-3 among them, were omitted from analysis.

For this clone: Its antigen is unidentified.

This TCR was sampled from a man in his thirties or forties in good health and CMV-seronegative. Material: PBMCs. The chain employs TRBV2 and TRBJ2-5, with 8 bases matching TRBD2. The CDR3 here is CASSGDGGAWETQYF. The CDR3 nucleotides read TGTGCCAGCAGTGGCGACGGGGGGGCCTGGGAGACCCAGTACTTC.